These 6 T cell receptor beta chains share one sample of origin, sequenced in a study of OX40 agonist ivuxolimab in advanced cancers. The assay was immunoSEQ multiplex PCR, and TCRdb's table has in-frame clones only and misses some. Of roughly 73,000 clones in the sample, approximately 80% were seen once. Sequencing used CD4+ or CD8+ T cells sorted from blood, obtained in a trial of the OX40 agonist ivuxolimab. The receptors derive from an adult with an advanced solid tumor such as melanoma, head and neck, liver or kidney cancer.

This chain connects TRBV10-1 to TRBJ2-5, with 7 bases identical to TRBD2. The CDR3 is 14 residues long. The junction had 5 bases not matched to a gene; V was cut back by 3 bases and J by 4 bases. The germline V gene encodes CDR1 WNHNN and CDR2 SYGVQD (reference sequence). Here the CDR3 reads CASSDQRGSETQYF. The CDR3 DNA reads as TGCGCCAGCAGTGACCAGCGGGGATCAGAGACCCAGTACTTC.

The rearrangement joins TRBV6-1 to TRBJ2-5; TRBD1 is a possible D gene (6 bases). Trimming took 6 bases from V and 5 from J, leaving 16 bases between them. This CDR3 is built from 14 residues. Germline CDR1 and CDR2: MNHNS and SASEGT. The CDR3 protein is CASRGLGARETQYF. The CDR3 DNA is TGTGCCAGCAGGGGCTTGGGGGCCAGGGAGACCCAGTACTTC.

The chain links TRBV5-8 to TRBJ1-6; D unresolved. V lost 2 bases, J lost 4 bases, and 7 bases lay in between. The CDR3 is 14 residues long. Germline V gene lookup returns CDR1 SGHTS and CDR2 YDEGEE. The CDR3 here is CASSFYSYNSPLHF. In DNA form, the CDR3 reads TGTGCCAGCAGCTTTTACAGTTATAATTCACCCCTCCACTTT.

The chain joins TRBV11-2 to TRBJ1-5; no clear D gene. The V end lost 3 bases, the J end lost 5 bases, and 14 bases lay between the germline ends. Per the germline V gene, CDR1 is SGHAT and CDR2 is FQNNGV. This CDR3 comprises 15 residues. Written as DNA, the CDR3 is TGTGCCAGCAGCTTTGAAGCGGGTCTCGATCAGCCCCAGCATTTT. Its translation is CASSFEAGLDQPQHF.

This clone turned up a few times. This chain joins TRBV6-1 and TRBJ1-4; TRBD1 is a possible D gene (5 bases). Deletions cut 4 bases from V and 5 bases from J, with 8 bases between. The CDR3 is 13 amino acids. Germline assignment: CDR1 MNHNS and CDR2 SASEGT. The CDR3 DNA sequence: TGTGCCAGCAGTGGGGGGGGAAATGAAAAACTGTTTTTT. This gives the protein CASSGGGNEKLFF.

This chain links TRBV7-9 with TRBJ1-2; 7 positions match TRBD1. CDR3 size: 18 residues. CDR1 and CDR2 from the germline V gene are SEHNR and FQNEAQ (reference sequence). The junction had 20 bases not matched to a gene; V was cut back by 3 bases and J by 7 bases. CDR3 amino acids: CASSFPRQGSPGLGGYTF. The CDR3 DNA sequence: TGTGCCAGCAGCTTTCCGCGACAGGGAAGCCCGGGCTTGGGTGGCTACACCTTC.